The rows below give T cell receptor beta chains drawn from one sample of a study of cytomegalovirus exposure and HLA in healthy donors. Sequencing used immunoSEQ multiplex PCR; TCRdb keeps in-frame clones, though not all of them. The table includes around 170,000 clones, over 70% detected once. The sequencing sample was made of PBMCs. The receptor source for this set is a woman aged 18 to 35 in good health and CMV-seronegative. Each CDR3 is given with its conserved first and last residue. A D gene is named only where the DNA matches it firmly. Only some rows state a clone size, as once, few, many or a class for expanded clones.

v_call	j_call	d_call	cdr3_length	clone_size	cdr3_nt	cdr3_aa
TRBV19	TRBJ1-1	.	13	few	TGTGCCAGTAGTATTGGACACTACACTGAAGCTTTCTTT	CASSIGHYTEAFF
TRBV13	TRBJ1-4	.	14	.	TGTGCCAGCAGCTTTGTACAGGGTAATGAAAAACTGTTTTTT	CASSFVQGNEKLFF
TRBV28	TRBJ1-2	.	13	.	TGTGCCAGCAGACCAGCACGGGTCAGTGGCTACACCTTC	CASRPARVSGYTF
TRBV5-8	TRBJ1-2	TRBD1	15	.	TGTGCCAGCAGCCACAGACAGGGGCCTCGAGATGGCTACACCTTC	CASSHRQGPRDGYTF
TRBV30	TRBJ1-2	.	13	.	TGTGCCTGGAGTCGGGGGGGCCCGAGAGGCTACACCTTC	CAWSRGGPRGYTF
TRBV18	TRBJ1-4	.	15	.	TGTGCCAGCTCACCGCAAACCGGGGGGAATGAAAAACTGTTTTTT	CASSPQTGGNEKLFF
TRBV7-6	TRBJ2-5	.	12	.	TGTGCCAGCAGCCGTCCGGGAGAGACCCAGTACTTC	CASSRPGETQYF
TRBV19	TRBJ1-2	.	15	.	TGTGCCACCATATCACACGAGGGTTCTCGTTATGGCTACACCTTC	CATISHEGSRYGYTF
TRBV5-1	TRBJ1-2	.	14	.	TGCGCCAGCAGCTTGGACAGCCCCTTCTATGGCTACACCTTC	CASSLDSPFYGYTF
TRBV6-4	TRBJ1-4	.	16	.	TGTGCCAGCAGTGACGGGTGGGGGCCAACTAATGAAAAACTGTTTTTT	CASSDGWGPTNEKLFF
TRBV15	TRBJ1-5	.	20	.	TGTGCCACCAGCAGAGTTGAAATAGGACAGTGGGCCGCTAGCAATCAGCCCCAGCATTTT	CATSRVEIGQWAASNQPQHF
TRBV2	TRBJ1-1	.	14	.	TGTGCCAGCAGTGAATCGGCCGGGGGCACTGAAGCTTTCTTT	CASSESAGGTEAFF
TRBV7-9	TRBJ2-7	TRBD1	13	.	TGTGCCAGCAGCCCAAGGACAGGTTACGAGCAGTACTTC	CASSPRTGYEQYF
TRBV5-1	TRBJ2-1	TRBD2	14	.	TGCGCCAGCCCAGACGTAGCGGGGCCTAGTGAGCAGTTCTTC	CASPDVAGPSEQFF
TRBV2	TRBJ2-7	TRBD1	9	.	TGTGCCAGCAGGGACAGGGGGGACTTC	CASRDRGDF
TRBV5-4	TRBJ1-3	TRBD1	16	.	TGTGCCAGCAGCTCGGGCGACAGGGGGGGAGGAAACACCATATATTTT	CASSSGDRGGGNTIYF